This TCR beta chain derives from a study of shared clonotypes between healthy human individuals. The germline V gene has CDR1 ENHRY and CDR2 SYGVKD. This CDR3 region has 13 residues. J was trimmed by 6 bases and V by 6 bases; bases with no gene match: 1. Each PCR replicate from the sorted subsets contained about 210 ng DNA, which is about 30,000 T cell genomes. Data came from immunoSEQ multiplex PCR; TCRdb stores just in-frame clones and leaves some out. The sample lists more than 1 million clones; around three quarters were seen once. Sequencing was performed on memory CD4+ T cells from PBMCs. The subset: CD45RA-negative fraction. This rearrangement joins TRBV10-3 to TRBJ1-6; 8 bases fit TRBD1. The source is a man younger than 35 in good health. Some clones in this sample may be carry-over from other donors' samples. The CDR3 region has the DNA TGTGCCATCAGGGGACAGGTTAATTCACCCCTCCACTTT. It encodes CAIRGQVNSPLHF.